This note documents a single T cell receptor beta chain sequence. This sample is drawn from a study of blood T cell repertoires in COVID-19. Overall study: Researchers got acute and convalescent COVID-19 samples from the United States, Italy and Spain. From T cells, B-cell-depleted T cells, or PBMCs came the material, which was cDNA or gDNA.

Data came from immunoSEQ multiplex PCR; TCRdb stores just in-frame clones and leaves some out. The sample carries 53,000 or so clones, roughly 80% recorded once. In germline, CDR1 is SGHTA, CDR2 FQGNSA. CDR3 length: 15 residues. Trimming at V came to 8 bases and at J to 2 bases, leaving 6 bases not matched to a gene. J is TRBJ2-5 and V is TRBV7-2, with TRBD2 matching over 12 bases. Sequenced: peripheral blood. The sequence came from a man between 65 and 85 years old with active COVID-19. CDR3 in amino acids: CASALGLAGQETQYF. The CDR3 nucleotides read TGTGCCAGCGCCCTAGGACTAGCGGGGCAAGAGACCCAGTACTTC.